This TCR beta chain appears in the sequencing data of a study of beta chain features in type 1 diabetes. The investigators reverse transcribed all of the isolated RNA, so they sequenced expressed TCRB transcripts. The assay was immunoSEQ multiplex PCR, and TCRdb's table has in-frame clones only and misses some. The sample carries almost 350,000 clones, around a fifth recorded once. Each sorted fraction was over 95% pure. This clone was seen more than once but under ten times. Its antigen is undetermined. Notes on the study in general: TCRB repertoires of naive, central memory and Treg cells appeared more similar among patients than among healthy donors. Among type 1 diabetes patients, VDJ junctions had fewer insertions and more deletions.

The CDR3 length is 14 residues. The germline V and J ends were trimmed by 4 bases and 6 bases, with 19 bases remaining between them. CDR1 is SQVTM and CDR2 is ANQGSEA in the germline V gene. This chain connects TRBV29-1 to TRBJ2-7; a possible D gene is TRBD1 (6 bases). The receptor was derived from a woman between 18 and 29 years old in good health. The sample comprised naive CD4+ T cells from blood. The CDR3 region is CSVASSIEGGEQYF. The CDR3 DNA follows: TGCAGCGTTGCATCCTCGATTGAAGGGGGCGAGCAGTACTTC.